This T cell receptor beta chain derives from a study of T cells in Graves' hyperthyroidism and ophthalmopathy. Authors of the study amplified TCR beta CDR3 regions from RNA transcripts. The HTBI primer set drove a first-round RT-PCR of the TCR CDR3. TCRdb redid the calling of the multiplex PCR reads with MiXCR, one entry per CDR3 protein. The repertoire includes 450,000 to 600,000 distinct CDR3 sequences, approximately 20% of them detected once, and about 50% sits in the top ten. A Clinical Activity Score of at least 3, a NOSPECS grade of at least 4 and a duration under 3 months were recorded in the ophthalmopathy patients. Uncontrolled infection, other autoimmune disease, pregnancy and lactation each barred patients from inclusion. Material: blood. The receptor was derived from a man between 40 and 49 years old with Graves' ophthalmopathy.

CDR3: CASSLAVSGVETQYF. DNA of the CDR3: TGCGCCAGCAGCTTGGCGGTTTCGGGGGTCGAGACCCAGTACTTC. This chain connects TRBV5-1 to TRBJ2-5; possible D gene TRBD2, 6 bases. Trimming pared 0 bases from V and 5 bases from J, leaving 14 bases between. Per germline, CDR1 SGHRS and CDR2 YFSETQ. This CDR3 is built from 15 residues.